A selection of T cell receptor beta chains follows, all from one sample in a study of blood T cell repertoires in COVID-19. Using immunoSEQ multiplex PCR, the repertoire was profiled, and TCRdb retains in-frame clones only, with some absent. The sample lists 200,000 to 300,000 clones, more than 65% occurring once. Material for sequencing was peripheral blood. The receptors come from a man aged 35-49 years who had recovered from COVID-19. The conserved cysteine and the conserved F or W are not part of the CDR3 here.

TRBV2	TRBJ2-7	ASSEPGAASLVEQY
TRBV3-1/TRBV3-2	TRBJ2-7	ASSQAAGETYEQY
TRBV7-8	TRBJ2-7	ASSLNILYEQY
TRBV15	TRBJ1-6	ATSRGSQGNSPLH
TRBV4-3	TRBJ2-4	ASSQVHGGAKNIQY
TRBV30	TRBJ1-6	AWMEGARDNSPLH
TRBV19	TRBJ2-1	ASSQGAGGSSYNEQF
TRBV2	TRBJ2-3	ASSDRSGRAIDTQY
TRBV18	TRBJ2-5	ASGGETQY
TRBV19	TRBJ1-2	ASWDRVFYGYT
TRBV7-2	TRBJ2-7	ASSQGRGRSLEQY
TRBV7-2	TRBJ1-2	ASSLRNMGPGANYGYT
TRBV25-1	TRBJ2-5	ASSGETQY